This is a list of T cell receptor beta chains from one sample in a study of blood T cell repertoires in COVID-19. Measured with immunoSEQ multiplex PCR; TCRdb has only the in-frame clones, and not every one. The data show a few hundred thousand clones, 88% seen once. The sequencing input was peripheral blood. Receptor source: a man aged 60 to 75 who had recovered from COVID-19. CDR3s include the opening cysteine and the closing phenylalanine or tryptophan. The order of the fields is J gene, D gene, clone size, V gene, CDR3 length, CDR3 DNA, CDR3 protein. The D gene is left open where the match is weak. Size is stated for part of the rows, as once, few or many counts, or as a class when the clone is expanded.

TRBJ1-2,.,.,TRBV21-1,16,TGTGCCAGCAGCAAACCACGGGACAGGGGTCACTATGGCTACACCTTC,CASSKPRDRGHYGYTF
TRBJ1-5,.,.,TRBV27,13,TGTGCCAGCAGGCCGGAGGTGGGTCAGCCCCAGCATTTT,CASRPEVGQPQHF
TRBJ2-7,.,.,TRBV7-3,15,TGTGCCAGCAGCTTGGGCCTGATTGCCCCCTACGAGCAGTACTTC,CASSLGLIAPYEQYF
TRBJ2-7,TRBD1,once,TRBV7-9,16,TGTGCCAGCAGCTTAGCGGGGACAGGGGGCTGGGACGAGCAGTACTTC,CASSLAGTGGWDEQYF
TRBJ2-7,TRBD2,.,TRBV7-6,17,TGTGCCAGCAGCAAGAGCAGGGGTAGCGGGGCCTCCTACGAGCAGTACTTC,CASSKSRGSGASYEQYF
TRBJ1-6,.,few,TRBV6-6,12,TGTGCCAGCAGTTGGGGGCGATCACCCCTCCACTTT,CASSWGRSPLHF
TRBJ2-3,.,.,TRBV6-5,13,TGTGCCAGCAGTCCCTCGGGGATGGGTACGCAGTATTTT,CASSPSGMGTQYF
TRBJ2-2,.,.,TRBV7-7,15,TGTGCTAGCAGTTCAACCACAGGGATAGGCGGGGAGCTGTTTTTT,CASSSTTGIGGELFF
TRBJ1-1,.,.,TRBV29-1,13,TGCAGCGTGGGGGGACGCCGGGGCACTGAAGCTTTCTTT,CSVGGRRGTEAFF
TRBJ2-2,TRBD1,few,TRBV2,15,TGTGCCAGCAGGTTGGACAGGGGAAACACCGGGGAGCTGTTTTTT,CASRLDRGNTGELFF
TRBJ1-4,.,.,TRBV19,13,TGTGCCAGTCGAGACATGAATGGTGAAAAACTGTTTTTT,CASRDMNGEKLFF
TRBJ2-1,TRBD2,.,TRBV18,15,TGTGCCAGCTCACAGGGACTACCCCCGGGGAATGAGCAGTTCTTC,CASSQGLPPGNEQFF
TRBJ2-2,.,.,TRBV19,14,TGTGCCAGTAGTTCTGCGGGACTCACCGGGGAGCTGTTTTTT,CASSSAGLTGELFF
TRBJ1-1,TRBD1,.,TRBV6-1,15,TGTGCCAGCAGTGACAAGGGGGCGAGGAACACTGAAGCTTTCTTT,CASSDKGARNTEAFF
TRBJ1-1,TRBD1,.,TRBV29-1,12,TGCAGCGTTGATGACAGGGACACTGAAGCTTTCTTT,CSVDDRDTEAFF
TRBJ2-7,.,.,TRBV18,13,TGTGCCAGCTCACGTCAGGGAGGCGACGAGCAGTACTTC,CASSRQGGDEQYF
TRBJ1-2,.,.,TRBV3-1/TRBV3-2,16,TGTGCCAGCAGCCAAGACGCTCGGGACACCCACTATGGCTACACCTTC,CASSQDARDTHYGYTF